This TCR beta chain emerged from a study of graft-versus-host responses after intestinal transplantation (dated by TCRdb to the early 2020s). Some background on the complete study: Recipients received multivisceral, liver-intestinal, or isolated intestinal transplants. Every recipient was given anti-thymocyte globulin induction, followed by 2 to 3 years of maintenance tacrolimus and steroids. Instead of going to the commercial service, samples from a few later patients were sequenced in-house on an Illumina MiSeq and processed with MiXCR. The cohort enrolled 20 to 25 intestinal transplant recipients, one of whom was a retransplant, and a few patients without pretransplant specimens were excluded. Donor T cell macrochimerism was defined as a peak of at least 4% donor T cells among recipient peripheral blood mononuclear cells. Alloreactive clones were identified by sequencing pre-transplant mixed lymphocyte reaction products and comparing them with unstimulated pre-transplant donor and recipient T cells. Bulk TCR-beta CDR3 sequencing was used to track graft-versus-host and host-versus-graft alloreactive T cell clones in the graft, circulation and bone marrow after intestinal transplantation.

The time point label corresponds to: cells obtained before transplantation from donor or recipient. CD3+CD4+ and CD3+CD8+ populations were FACS-sorted from unstimulated pre-transplant donor and recipient cells taken from spleen or lymph nodes. Summary of the overall study and its limitations: GvH clones were detected in recipient bone marrow, and some of these GvH clones were observed earlier in ileal mucosa or blood, consistent with an intestinal mucosal origin. Conclusions were limited by the relatively low number and heterogeneity of intestinal transplant patients. In patients with donor T cell macrochimerism, the allografts had high GvH to HvG T cell clonal ratios. Early after transplant, peak levels of circulating GvH clones were associated with declines in HvG clones.

Library preparation used the immunoSEQ multiplex PCR assay. For most patients, genomic DNA was isolated using the Qiagen DNeasy Blood and Tissue Kit and was shipped frozen to Adaptive Biotechnologies for TCR sequencing. For most patients, genomic DNA was subjected to high-throughput TCR-beta CDR3 sequencing by Adaptive Biotechnologies. Per the source publication's procedure: TCR sequencing data for 15 to 20 patients were retrieved from Adaptive's ImmunoSEQ software; three other patients were processed with MiXCR and VDJtools. CD4 versus CD8 sorting errors were corrected by removing sequences found in both subsets at a frequency ratio below 5:1. CDR3 nucleotide sequences shared by donor and recipient were removed because the origin of these sequences could not be assigned. Alloreactive clones required at least 2-fold expansion over unstimulated cells and minimum CFSE-low frequency of 0.002% (template counts) or 0.001% (read counts). Clones detected in sequenced pre-transplant spleen, lymph node, or MLR CFSE-low populations of the donor or recipient were defined as mappable. Cumulative frequency of alloreactive clones was calculated as a percentage of all sequences weighted by copy number. TCRdb re-hosts the immuneACCESS table, in-frame sequences only. Its copies lack some clones; in the studies checked, an unresolved V gene accounts for under half of them, and the cause for the rest is not known. The V and J calls and clone size are taken from that table; D and trimming were inferred from the DNA. The table for this sample lists just over 95,000 clones; roughly nine tenths of them were counted only once. The ten biggest clones cover roughly 0.15% of the sample.

Concerning this clone: This clone's antigen is unknown. Base qualities were left out, and no much larger clone turns up one base away.

Inclusive of the bounding cysteine and phenylalanine, the CDR3 is 13 residues long. The CDR3 DNA has 39 bases and is translated from base 1. Trimming at the junction amounts to 2 bases on V and 7 bases on J, and the germline ends lie 12 bases apart. According to the germline V gene (reference sequence), CDR1 reads GTSNPN and CDR2 reads SVGIG. The rearrangement joined TRBV30 to TRBJ1-5; TRBD1 is a possible D gene, resting on 6 matching bases. Here the sequenced sample was unstimulated CD4+ T cells sorted from spleen or lymph node cells, taken before intestinal transplant. The sequence came from a human donor who received an intestinal transplant. The DNA sequence follows: TGTGCCTGGAGTCCGGCAGGGGAACAGCCCCAGCATTTT. Translation gives CAWSPAGEQPQHF.